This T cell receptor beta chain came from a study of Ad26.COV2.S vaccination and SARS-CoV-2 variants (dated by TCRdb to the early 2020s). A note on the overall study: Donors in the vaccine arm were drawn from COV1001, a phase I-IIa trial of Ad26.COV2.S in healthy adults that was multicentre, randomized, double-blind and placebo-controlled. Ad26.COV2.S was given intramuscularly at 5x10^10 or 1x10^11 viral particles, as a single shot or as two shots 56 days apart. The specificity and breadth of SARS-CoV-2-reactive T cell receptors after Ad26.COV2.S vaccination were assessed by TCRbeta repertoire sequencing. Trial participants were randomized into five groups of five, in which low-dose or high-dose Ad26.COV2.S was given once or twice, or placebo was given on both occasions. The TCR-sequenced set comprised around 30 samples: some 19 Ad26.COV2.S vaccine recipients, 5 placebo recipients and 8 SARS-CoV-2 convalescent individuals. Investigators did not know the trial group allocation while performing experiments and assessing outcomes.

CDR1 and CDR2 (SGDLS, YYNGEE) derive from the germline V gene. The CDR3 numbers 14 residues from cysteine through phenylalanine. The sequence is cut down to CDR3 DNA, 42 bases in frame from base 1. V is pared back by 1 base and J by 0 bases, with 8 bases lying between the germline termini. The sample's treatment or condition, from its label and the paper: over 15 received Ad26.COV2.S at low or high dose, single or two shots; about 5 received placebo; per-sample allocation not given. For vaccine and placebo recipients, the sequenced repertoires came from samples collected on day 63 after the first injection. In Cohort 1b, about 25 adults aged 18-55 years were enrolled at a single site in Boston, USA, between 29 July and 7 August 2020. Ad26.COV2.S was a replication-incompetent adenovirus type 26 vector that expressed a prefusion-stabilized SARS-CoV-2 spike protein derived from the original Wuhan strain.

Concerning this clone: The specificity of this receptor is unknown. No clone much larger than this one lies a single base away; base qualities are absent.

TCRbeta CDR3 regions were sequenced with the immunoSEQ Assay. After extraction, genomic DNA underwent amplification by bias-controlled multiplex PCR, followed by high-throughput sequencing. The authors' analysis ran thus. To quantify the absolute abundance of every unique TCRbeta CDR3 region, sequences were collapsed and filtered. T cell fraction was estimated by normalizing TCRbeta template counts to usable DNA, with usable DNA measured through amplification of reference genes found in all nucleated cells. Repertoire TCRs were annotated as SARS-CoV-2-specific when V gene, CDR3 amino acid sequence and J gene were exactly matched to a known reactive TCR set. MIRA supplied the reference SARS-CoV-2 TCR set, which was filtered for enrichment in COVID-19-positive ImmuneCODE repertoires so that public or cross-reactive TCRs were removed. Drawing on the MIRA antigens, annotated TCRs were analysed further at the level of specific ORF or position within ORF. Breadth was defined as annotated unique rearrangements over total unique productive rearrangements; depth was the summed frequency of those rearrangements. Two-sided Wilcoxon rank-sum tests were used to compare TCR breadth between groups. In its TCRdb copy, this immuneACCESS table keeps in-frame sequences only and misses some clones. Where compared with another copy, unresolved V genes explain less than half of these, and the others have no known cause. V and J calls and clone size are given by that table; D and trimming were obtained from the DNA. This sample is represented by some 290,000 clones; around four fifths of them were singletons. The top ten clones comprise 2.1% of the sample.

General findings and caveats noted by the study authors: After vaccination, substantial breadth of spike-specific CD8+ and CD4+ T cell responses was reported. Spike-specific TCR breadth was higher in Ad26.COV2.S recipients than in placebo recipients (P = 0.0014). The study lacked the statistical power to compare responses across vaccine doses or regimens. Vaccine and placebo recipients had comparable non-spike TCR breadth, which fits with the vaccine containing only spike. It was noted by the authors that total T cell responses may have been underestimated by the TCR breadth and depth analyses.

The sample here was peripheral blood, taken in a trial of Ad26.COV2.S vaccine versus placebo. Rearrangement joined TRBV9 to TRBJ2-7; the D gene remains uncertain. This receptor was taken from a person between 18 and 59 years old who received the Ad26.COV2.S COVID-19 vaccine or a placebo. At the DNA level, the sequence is TGTGCCAGCAGCGTACAGGAGAGCTCCTACGAGCAGTACTTC. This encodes CASSVQESSYEQYF.